The 13 T cell receptor beta chains below were found in one sample sequenced in a study of cytomegalovirus exposure and HLA in healthy donors. This PCR relied on a set of 60 Vbeta primers and 13 Jbeta primers. TCRdb keeps only in-frame clones here, not all; method: immunoSEQ multiplex PCR. In the table there are 130,000 or so clones, 76% of which are singletons. The sequenced material came from PBMCs. These receptors all stem from a man aged 35 to 55 in good health and CMV-seronegative.

This clone occurred a few times. The chain joins TRBV4-2 to TRBJ2-1; 13 nucleotides align to TRBD2. Per germline, CDR1 LGHNA and CDR2 YNFKEQ. V dropped 6 bases and J dropped 8; count of bases not matched to a gene: 10. This CDR3 comprises 16 residues. In nucleotides, the CDR3 is TGTGCCAGCAGTCCTGCGACTAGCGGGAGGAACTATGAGCAGTTCTTC. The encoded protein is CASSPATSGRNYEQFF.

The CDR3 DNA is TGTGCCATCGGACTAGCCGGTACTATAGCCGAGCAGTACTTC. This translates into CAIGLAGTIAEQYF. The genes are TRBV10-3 and TRBJ2-7, with 8 bases identical to TRBD2. Trimming at V came to 8 bases and at J to 6 bases, leaving 12 bases not matched to a gene. The CDR3 extends over 14 amino acids. CDR1 is ENHRY and CDR2 is SYGVKD in the germline V gene.

The chain is built from TRBV5-4 and TRBJ2-7; 8 bases line up with TRBD1. Germline CDR1 is SGHNT and CDR2 is YYREEE (reference sequence). The trim removed 0 bases at V and 4 bases at J, leaving 9 bases unmatched. This CDR3 is built from 16 residues. CDR3 coding DNA: TGTGCCAGCAGCTTGGGAGGGACAGGACGCTTGTACGAGCAGTACTTC. The encoded protein is CASSLGGTGRLYEQYF.

This rearrangement joins TRBV7-6 to TRBJ2-1; D gene unclear. Germline V lookup: CDR1 SGHVS, CDR2 FNYEAQ. This CDR3 is built from 14 residues. Trimming left V 5 bases short and J 4 bases short, with 12 bases between. CDR3 protein: CASSPGEDYNEQFF. The CDR3 DNA is TGTGCCAGCAGCCCCGGTGAGGATTACAATGAGCAGTTCTTC.

The rearrangement links TRBV27 to TRBJ2-7; TRBD2 aligns across 15 bases. The J segment lost 3 bases and the V segment lost 2 bases, leaving 5 bases of the junction unmatched. CDR3 length: 17 amino acids. CDR1 and CDR2 from the germline V gene are MNHEY and SMNVEV (reference sequence). CDR3 in amino acids: CASSLRGTSGGFYEQYF. As DNA, the CDR3 is TGTGCCAGCAGTTTAAGGGGGACTAGCGGGGGGTTCTACGAGCAGTACTTC.

The chain recombines TRBV6-1 with TRBJ2-2; D perhaps matches TRBD2 (5 bases). Trimming shortened V by 4 bases and J by 6 bases, and 27 bases separated the two germline ends. From germline, CDR1 is MNHNS and CDR2 SASEGT. The CDR3 runs 19 residues. CDR3 sequence (DNA): TGTGCCAGCAGTGCTCAGACCCCTACCGCGGACTCAAGGGCCGGGGAGCTGTTTTTT. Encoded protein: CASSAQTPTADSRAGELFF.

This chain connects TRBV4-3 to TRBJ2-3; possibly TRBD2 for D (6 bases). This CDR3 is 16 amino acids long. Germline V lookup: CDR1 LGHNA, CDR2 YSLEER. V was cut by 4 bases and J by 1 base, with 15 bases left in between. CDR3 in amino acids: CASSPLGASGTDTQYF. The CDR3 DNA is TGCGCCAGCAGCCCCCTTGGGGCTAGCGGCACAGATACGCAGTATTTT.

V is TRBV10-1 and J is TRBJ2-3; D perhaps matches TRBD1 (6 bases). The germline CDR1 and CDR2 sequences are WNHNN and SYGVQD (reference sequence). V shed 4 bases and J shed 6 bases, with 14 bases lying between them. The CDR3 contains 14 residues. The CDR3 nucleotides read TGCGCCAGCAGTGGTTGGGGGCTCCCCGATACGCAGTATTTT. Its protein is CASSGWGLPDTQYF.

Of note for this clone: Other DNA sequences in the sample encode the same CDR3. CDR3 nucleotides: TGTGCCAGCAGCTTGGGACAGAGTAGCAATCAGCCCCAGCATTTT. It is translated as CASSLGQSSNQPQHF. V gene TRBV5-6 combines with J gene TRBJ1-5; D possibly corresponds to TRBD1 (5 bases). This CDR3 contains 15 residues. Germline assignment: CDR1 SGHDT and CDR2 YYEEEE. Trimming removed 0 bases from V and 0 bases from J, with 7 bases in between.

The CDR3 here is CASSLSAGLDFDEQFF. The CDR3 DNA follows: TGTGCCAGCAGCTTATCGGCGGGGCTCGATTTTGATGAGCAGTTCTTC. J is TRBJ2-1 and V is TRBV11-2, with a possible D match to TRBD2 (6 bases). The CDR3 contains 16 residues. CDR1 SGHAT and CDR2 FQNNGV come from the germline V gene. V was pared by 2 bases and J by 8 bases, with 19 bases between.

This clone was counted only a few times. V is TRBV2 and J is TRBJ2-1; a possible D gene is TRBD2 (5 bases). The CDR3 totals 15 residues. Germline CDR1 is SNHLY and CDR2 is FYNNEI. V was clipped by 6 bases and J by 3 bases, with 15 bases between them. The CDR3 nucleotides read TGTGCCAGCAGCCGGGATTCCCATGGCTACAATGAGCAGTTCTTC. Its protein is CASSRDSHGYNEQFF.

The J gene is TRBJ1-1, the V gene TRBV6-6, with TRBD1 as a possible D gene (6 bases). The germline V and J ends were trimmed by 8 bases and 5 bases, with 18 bases remaining between them. The CDR3 totals 14 residues. The germline CDR1 and CDR2 sequences are MNHNY and SVGAGI (reference sequence). In DNA, the CDR3 is TGTGCCAGCTTGGGGGGGGGCCGTGATACTGAAGCTTTCTTT. Residues: CASLGGGRDTEAFF.

V gene TRBV6-5 combines with J gene TRBJ2-3; TRBD1 agrees at 8 bases. The CDR3 has 13 residues. Germline CDR1 is MNHEY and CDR2 is SVGAGI. The trim removed 7 bases at V and 4 bases at J, leaving 4 bases unmatched. CDR3 nucleotide sequence: TGTGCCAGCAAGACAGGGGACCCAGATACGCAGTATTTT. As protein: CASKTGDPDTQYF.